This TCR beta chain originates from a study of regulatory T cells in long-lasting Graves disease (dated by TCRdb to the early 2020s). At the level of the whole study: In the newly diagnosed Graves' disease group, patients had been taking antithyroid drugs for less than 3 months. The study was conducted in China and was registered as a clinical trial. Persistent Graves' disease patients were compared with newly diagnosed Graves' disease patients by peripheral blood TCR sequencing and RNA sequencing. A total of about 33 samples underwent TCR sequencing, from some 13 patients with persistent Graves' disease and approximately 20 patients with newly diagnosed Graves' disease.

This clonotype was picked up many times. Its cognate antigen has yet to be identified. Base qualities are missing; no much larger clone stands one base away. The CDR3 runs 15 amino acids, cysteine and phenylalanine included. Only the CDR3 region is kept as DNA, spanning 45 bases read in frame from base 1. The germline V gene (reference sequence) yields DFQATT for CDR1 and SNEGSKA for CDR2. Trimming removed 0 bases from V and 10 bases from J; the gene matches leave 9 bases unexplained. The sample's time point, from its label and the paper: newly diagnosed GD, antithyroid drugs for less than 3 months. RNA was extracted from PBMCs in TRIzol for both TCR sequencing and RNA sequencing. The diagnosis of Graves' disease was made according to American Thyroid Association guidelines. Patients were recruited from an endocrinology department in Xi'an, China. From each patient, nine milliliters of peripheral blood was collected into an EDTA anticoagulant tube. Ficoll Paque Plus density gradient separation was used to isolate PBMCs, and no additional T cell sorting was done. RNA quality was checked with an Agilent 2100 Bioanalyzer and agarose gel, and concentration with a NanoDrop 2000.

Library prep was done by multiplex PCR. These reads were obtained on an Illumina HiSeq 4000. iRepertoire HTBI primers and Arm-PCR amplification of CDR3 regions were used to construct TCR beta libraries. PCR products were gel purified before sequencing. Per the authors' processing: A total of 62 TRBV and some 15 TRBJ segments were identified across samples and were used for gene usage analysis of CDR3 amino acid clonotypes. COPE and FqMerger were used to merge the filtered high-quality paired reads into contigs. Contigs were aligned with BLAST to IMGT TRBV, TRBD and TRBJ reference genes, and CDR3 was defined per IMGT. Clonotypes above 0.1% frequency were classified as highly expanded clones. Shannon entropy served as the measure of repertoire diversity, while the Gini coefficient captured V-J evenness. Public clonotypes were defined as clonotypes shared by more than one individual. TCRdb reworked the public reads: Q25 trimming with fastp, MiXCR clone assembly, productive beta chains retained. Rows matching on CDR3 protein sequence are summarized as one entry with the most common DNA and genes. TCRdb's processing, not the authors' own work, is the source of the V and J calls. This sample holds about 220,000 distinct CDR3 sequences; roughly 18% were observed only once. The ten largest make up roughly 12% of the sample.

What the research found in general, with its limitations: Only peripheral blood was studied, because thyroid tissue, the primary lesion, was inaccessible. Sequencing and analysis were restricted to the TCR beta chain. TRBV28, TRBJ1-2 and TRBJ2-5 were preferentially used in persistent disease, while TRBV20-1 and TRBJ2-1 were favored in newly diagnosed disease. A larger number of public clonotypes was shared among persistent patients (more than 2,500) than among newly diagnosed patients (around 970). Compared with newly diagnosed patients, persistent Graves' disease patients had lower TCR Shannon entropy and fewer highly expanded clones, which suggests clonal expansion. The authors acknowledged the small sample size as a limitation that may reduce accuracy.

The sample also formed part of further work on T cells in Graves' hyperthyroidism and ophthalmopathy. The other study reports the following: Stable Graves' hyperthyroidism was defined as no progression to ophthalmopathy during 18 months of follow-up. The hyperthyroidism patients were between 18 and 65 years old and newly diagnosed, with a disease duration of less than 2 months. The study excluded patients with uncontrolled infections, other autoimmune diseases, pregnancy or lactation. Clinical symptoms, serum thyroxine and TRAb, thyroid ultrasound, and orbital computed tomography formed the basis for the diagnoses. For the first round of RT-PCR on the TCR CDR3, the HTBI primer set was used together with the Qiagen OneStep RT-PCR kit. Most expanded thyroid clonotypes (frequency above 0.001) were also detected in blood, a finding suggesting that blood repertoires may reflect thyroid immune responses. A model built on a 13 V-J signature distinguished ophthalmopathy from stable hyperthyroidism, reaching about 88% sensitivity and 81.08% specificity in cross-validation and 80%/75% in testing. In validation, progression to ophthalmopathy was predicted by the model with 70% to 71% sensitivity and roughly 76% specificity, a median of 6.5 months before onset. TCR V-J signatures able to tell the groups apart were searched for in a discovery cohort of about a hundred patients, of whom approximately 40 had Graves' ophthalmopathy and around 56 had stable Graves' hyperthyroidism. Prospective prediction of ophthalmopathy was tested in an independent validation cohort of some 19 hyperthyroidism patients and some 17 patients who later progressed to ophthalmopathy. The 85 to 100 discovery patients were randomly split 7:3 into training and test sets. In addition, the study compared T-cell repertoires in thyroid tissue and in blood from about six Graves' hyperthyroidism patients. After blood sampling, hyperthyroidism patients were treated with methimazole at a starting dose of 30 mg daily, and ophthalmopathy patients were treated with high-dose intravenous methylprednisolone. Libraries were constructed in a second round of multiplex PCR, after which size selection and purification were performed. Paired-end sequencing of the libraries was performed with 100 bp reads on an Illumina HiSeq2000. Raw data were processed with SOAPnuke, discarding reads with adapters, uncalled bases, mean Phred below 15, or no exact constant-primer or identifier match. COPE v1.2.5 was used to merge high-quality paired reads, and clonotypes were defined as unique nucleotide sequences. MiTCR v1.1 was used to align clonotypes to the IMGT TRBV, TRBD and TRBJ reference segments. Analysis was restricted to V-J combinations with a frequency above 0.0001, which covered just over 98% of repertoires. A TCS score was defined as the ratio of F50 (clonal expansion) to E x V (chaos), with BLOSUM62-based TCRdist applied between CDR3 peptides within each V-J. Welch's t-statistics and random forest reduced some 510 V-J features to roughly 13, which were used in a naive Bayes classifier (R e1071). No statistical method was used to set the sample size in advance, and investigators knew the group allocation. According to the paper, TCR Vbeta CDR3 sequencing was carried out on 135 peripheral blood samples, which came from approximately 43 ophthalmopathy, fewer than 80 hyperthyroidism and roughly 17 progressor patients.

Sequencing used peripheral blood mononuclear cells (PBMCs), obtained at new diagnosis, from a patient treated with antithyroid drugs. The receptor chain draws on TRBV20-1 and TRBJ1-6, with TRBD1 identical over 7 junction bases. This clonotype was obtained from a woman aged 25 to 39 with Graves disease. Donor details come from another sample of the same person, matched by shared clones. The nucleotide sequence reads TGCAGTGCTAGAGATCCGGCAGGGGGTAAATCACCCCTCCACTTT. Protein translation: CSARDPAGGKSPLHF.